This T cell receptor (beta chain) is from a study of human T cells and chemical hapten exposure. On the study more broadly: 2% DPC applied to a roughly 2 cm by roughly 2 cm arm area sensitized donors.

Indicated time point: pre-sensitization, week 0. The treatment is: therapeutic diphenylcyclopropenone sensitization with weekly scalp DPC. Individual cDNA molecules had unique molecular identifiers attached to them by the library. TCRdb passed the RACE reads through MiXCR, listing each CDR3 protein once. The sample holds under 300,000 distinct CDR3 sequences, over 7.5% seen once. Study conclusions and caveats: Each of the donors had alopecia, so their immune responses may not resemble those of healthy people.

Deletions cut 2 bases from V and 7 bases from J, with 12 bases between. The CDR3 consists of 15 residues. CDR1 is SNHLY, CDR2 FYNNEI, per germline. Concerning this clonotype itself: Its antigen is not known.

This sequence joins TRBV2 and TRBJ1-6; D is undetermined. The TCR sequence derives from a man younger than 35 with alopecia areata. Some clones in this sample may be carry-over from other donors' samples. The source material was whole blood, sampled in connection with sensitization to the hapten diphenylcyclopropenone (DPC). The CDR3 DNA follows: TGTGCCAGCAGTGAATTACTTTTAGCCAATTCACCCCTCCACTTT. Amino acids: CASSELLLANSPLHF.